A single sample is the source of the 7 T cell receptor beta chains below, sequenced in a study of cytomegalovirus exposure and HLA in healthy donors. This table comes from immunoSEQ multiplex PCR, and its TCRdb copy is limited to in-frame clones, with some not included. The sample yields approximately 100,000 clones, 85% to 95% seen once. What was sequenced was PBMCs. These receptor sequences come from a woman aged 25 to 39 in good health and CMV-seropositive.

This sequence joins TRBV2 and TRBJ2-1, with TRBD2 identical over 9 bases. The CDR3 contains 14 residues. CDR1 is SNHLY, CDR2 FYNNEI, per germline. With 6 bases clipped from V and 4 bases from J, the junction kept 4 bases outside the gene matches. CDR3 amino acids: CASRGLAGYNEQFF. The CDR3, as DNA: TGTGCCAGCAGGGGGCTAGCGGGGTACAATGAGCAGTTCTTC. The full variable domain, rest sourced from reference TRBV2 and TRBJ2-1, is EPEVTQTPSHQVTQMGQEVILRCVPISNHLYFYWYRQILGQKVEFLVSFYNNEISEKSEIFDDQFSVERPDGSNFTLKIRSTKLEDSAMYFCASRGLAGYNEQFFGPGTRLTVL.

CDR3 sequence (DNA): TGCGCCAGCAGGGATACGACTAGCCCTCCATCCTCCTACAATGAGCAGTTCTTC. Amino acid sequence: CASRDTTSPPSSYNEQFF. This sequence joins TRBV10-2 and TRBJ2-1; 7 nucleotides match TRBD2. With V trimmed by 6 bases and J by 0 bases, 14 bases remained unmatched. Germline V gene data show CDR1 as WSHSY and CDR2 as SAAADI. The CDR3 is 18 amino acids.

The CDR3 protein is CASSRLNTQYF. The CDR3 DNA reads TGTGCCAGCAGTCGACTAAATACGCAGTATTTT. This chain uses TRBV2 with TRBJ2-3; possibly TRBD2 for D (5 bases). Germline V gives CDR1 SNHLY, CDR2 FYNNEI. V dropped 5 bases and J dropped 7 bases, with 7 bases sitting between them. CDR3 size: 11 residues.

This rearrangement joins TRBV9 to TRBJ2-7; D gene unclear. Looked up from germline, CDR1 is SGDLS and CDR2 is YYNGEE. The V end lost 0 bases, the J end lost 4 bases, and 11 bases lay between the germline ends. The CDR3 covers 14 residues. CDR3 loop: CASSVDARPYEQYF. DNA of the CDR3: TGTGCCAGCAGCGTAGATGCCAGGCCATACGAGCAGTACTTC.

This clone was recorded only once. The genes are TRBV19 and TRBJ2-5; 8 bases map to TRBD2. After removal of 2 bases from V and 5 bases from J, the junction contained 10 bases not matched to a gene. The germline V gene encodes CDR1 LNHDA and CDR2 SQIVND (reference sequence). The CDR3 extends over 16 amino acids. CDR3 sequence reads: CASSIRAGGTGETQYF. CDR3 sequence (DNA): TGTGCCAGTAGTATAAGGGCGGGAGGTACTGGGGAGACCCAGTACTTC.

This clone was found a few times. V is TRBV7-3 and J is TRBJ2-1; maybe TRBD1 (5 bases). This CDR3 contains 16 residues. V was clipped by 5 bases and J by 0 bases, with 14 bases between them. Germline lookup yields CDR1 SGHTA and CDR2 FQGTGA. CDR3 residues: CASSPSSDTSYNEQFF. In DNA form, the CDR3 reads TGTGCCAGCAGCCCCTCTTCGGACACCTCCTACAATGAGCAGTTCTTC. Variable domain in full (rest from reference TRBV7-3 and TRBJ2-1): GAGVSQTPSNKVTEKGKYVELRCDPISGHTALYWYRQSLGQGPEFLIYFQGTGAADDSGLPNDRFFAVRPEGSVSTLKIQRTERGDSAVYLCASSPSSDTSYNEQFFGPGTRLTVL.

The chain employs TRBV7-2 and TRBJ2-5, with D perhaps matching TRBD1 (6 bases). V was trimmed by 5 bases and J by 1 base, leaving 20 bases between them. This CDR3 region has 17 residues. The germline V gene has CDR1 SGHTA and CDR2 FQGNSA. The CDR3 DNA follows: TGTGCCAGCAGCGTCCAGGGGTGGGGCCAAACCCAAGAGACCCAGTACTTC. As protein: CASSVQGWGQTQETQYF.